These 15 T cell receptor beta chains share one sample of origin, sequenced in a study of technical replicates of blood from a handful of donors. TCRdb's copy holds only in-frame clones and misses some; the assay was immunoSEQ multiplex PCR. Here the sample spans about 88,000 clones, 95% being singletons. The sample comprised T cells isolated from PBMCs. The receptors were sampled from a human donor in good health.

The chain carries TRBV7-3 and TRBJ2-6; TRBD2 might be the D (5 bases). This CDR3 has 14 amino acids. Germline V gene data show CDR1 as SGHTA and CDR2 as FQGTGA. Trimming pared 8 bases from V and 3 bases from J, leaving 11 bases between. CDR3 protein: CASASGFGANVLTF. In DNA, the CDR3 is TGTGCCAGCGCATCGGGGTTTGGGGCCAACGTCCTGACTTTC.

The rearrangement joins TRBV28 to TRBJ2-1; 7 bases line up with TRBD2. This CDR3 contains 17 residues. Germline lookup yields CDR1 MDHEN and CDR2 SYDVKM. Trimming cost V 3 bases and J 1 base; bases outside gene matches: 9. The CDR3 DNA sequence: TGTGCCAGCAGTTTCTTCGCGCGGGAGAATTCCTACAATGAGCAGTTCTTC. Protein product: CASSFFARENSYNEQFF.

This clone was seen once. The V call is TRBV7-7, the J call TRBJ1-2; 9 bases match TRBD1. This CDR3 contains 19 residues. Germline V gene sequence: CDR1 SSHAT, CDR2 FNYEAQ (reference sequence). With 3 bases clipped from V and 0 bases from J, the junction kept 14 bases outside the gene matches. CDR3 nucleotide sequence: TGTGCCAGCAGCTTGGCTGGACAGGGGTCGGATTCAGCTAACTATGGCTACACCTTC. The encoded protein is CASSLAGQGSDSANYGYTF.

The chain links TRBV6-5 to TRBJ1-4; tentatively, D is TRBD1 (5 bases). The CDR3 extends over 13 amino acids. Trimming took 6 bases from V and 2 from J, leaving 7 bases between them. Germline V lookup: CDR1 MNHEY, CDR2 SVGAGI. The CDR3 nucleotides read TGTGCCAGCAGCCAGGGCACTAATGAAAAACTGTTTTTT. Translating gives CASSQGTNEKLFF.

V is TRBV30 and J is TRBJ2-7; tentative D call: TRBD2 (5 bases). V dropped 3 bases and J dropped 5 bases, with 14 bases sitting between them. CDR3 length: 13 residues. CDR1 and CDR2 from the germline V gene are GTSNPN and SVGIG (reference sequence). The CDR3 DNA follows: TGTGCCTGGAGATTAGTGGAGGCTAACGAGCAGTACTTC. This encodes CAWRLVEANEQYF.

This chain uses TRBV9 with TRBJ2-1; TRBD2 is a possible D gene (5 bases). The CDR3 covers 17 residues. The V end was cut by 0 bases, the J end by 4 bases, with 17 bases between. CDR1 and CDR2 (germline): SGDLS, YYNGEE. This CDR3 is CASSVGRAQRFYNEQFF. The CDR3 DNA sequence: TGTGCCAGCAGCGTAGGGCGGGCCCAACGCTTTTACAATGAGCAGTTCTTC. The complete variable domain, with remaining parts taken from reference TRBV9 and TRBJ2-1, reads DSGVTQTPKHLITATGQRVTLRCSPRSGDLSVYWYQQSLDQGLQFLIQYYNGEERAKGNILERFSAQQFPDLHSELNLSSLELGDSALYFCASSVGRAQRFYNEQFFGPGTRLTVL.

V usage is TRBV4-1 and J usage is TRBJ1-1; the D is unclear. V dropped 4 bases and J dropped 3 bases, with 9 bases sitting between them. Germline V gene lookup returns CDR1 MGHRA and CDR2 YSYEKL. The CDR3 sequence is 13 residues long. The CDR3 protein is CASSLSEDTEAFF. The DNA for the CDR3 is TGCGCCAGCAGCCTCTCGGAGGACACTGAAGCTTTCTTT.

The rearrangement links TRBV6-5 to TRBJ2-7, with 7 bases aligning to TRBD1. The V segment lost 2 bases and the J segment 3 bases; nucleotides outside the gene matches: 1. CDR1 and CDR2 (germline): MNHEY, SVGAGI. This CDR3 has 13 residues. The DNA of the CDR3 is TGTGCCAGCAGTTACCGGGACAGCTACGAGCAGTACTTC. Translating it yields CASSYRDSYEQYF.

The chain uses TRBV6-5 and TRBJ1-1; D not resolved. Trimming removed 5 bases at V and 5 bases at J, with 12 bases between. CDR1 is MNHEY, CDR2 SVGAGI, per germline. The CDR3 is 13 amino acids. The CDR3 bases are TGTGCCAGCAGTCCCGACTTGAGAACTGAAGCTTTCTTT. Translating it yields CASSPDLRTEAFF.

The CDR3 is CASSRDLKETQYF. CDR3 in DNA: TGTGCCAGCAGCCGGGACTTAAAAGAGACCCAGTACTTC. V is TRBV6-6 and J is TRBJ2-5, with D perhaps matching TRBD2 (6 bases). Germline CDR1 and CDR2: MNHNY and SVGAGI (reference sequence). The CDR3 has 13 amino acids. V was pared by 6 bases and J by 3 bases, with 11 bases between.

This rearrangement joins TRBV4-1 to TRBJ2-6, with D perhaps matching TRBD1 (6 bases). The CDR3 runs 17 residues. The germline gives CDR1 MGHRA, CDR2 YSYEKL. The ends were cut back, 1 base at V and 4 bases at J, with 14 bases in the middle. DNA of the CDR3: TGCGCCAGCAGCCAAGTGTTTCAGGGACACGGGGCCAACGTCCTGACTTTC. The encoded protein is CASSQVFQGHGANVLTF.

This chain uses TRBV7-3 with TRBJ2-1; D might be TRBD2 (6 bases). The CDR3 is made up of 16 amino acids. Germline lookup yields CDR1 SGHTA and CDR2 FQGTGA. Trimming pared 5 bases from V and 5 bases from J, leaving 19 bases between. CDR3 nucleotides: TGTGCCAGCAGCCCACGGGGGACTGCCGTAGACAATGAGCAGTTCTTC. The encoded protein is CASSPRGTAVDNEQFF.

This chain uses TRBV13 with TRBJ1-5; 12 positions match TRBD1. Germline CDR1 reads PRHDT; CDR2 reads FYEKMQ (reference sequence). The ends lost 3 bases at V and 6 bases at J; junction bases unmatched: 9. This CDR3 is 17 amino acids long. The CDR3 DNA is TGTGCCAGCAGCTTTACCGGGACAGGGGGCGCGAGTCAGCCCCAGCATTTT. Translation gives CASSFTGTGGASQPQHF.

The chain recombines TRBV6-5 with TRBJ1-2; weak D call: TRBD1 (6 bases). Trimming cost V 5 bases and J 0 bases, with 10 bases left between them. Germline V gene sequence: CDR1 MNHEY, CDR2 SVGAGI. This CDR3 is built from 14 residues. The CDR3 DNA reads TGTGCCAGCAGTAAAACAGGGACTAACTATGGCTACACCTTC. Residues: CASSKTGTNYGYTF.

V gene TRBV5-4 combines with J gene TRBJ2-1, with TRBD2 matching 10 bases. The CDR3 runs 18 residues. Germline CDR1 and CDR2: SGHNT and YYREEE (reference sequence). V shed 2 bases, J shed 7 bases, and the junction held 15 bases outside the gene matches. The CDR3 DNA follows: TGTGCCAGCAGCTTTCCCGGAGCGGGGCTAGCGGGAGAGAATGAGCAGTTCTTC. Translated: CASSFPGAGLAGENEQFF.